This TCR beta chain was sequenced during a study of early T cells in non-severe SARS-CoV-2 infection. Study details: The input, bulk RNA from unsorted whole blood, was sequenced, and chains were unpaired. Broader study findings: Using VDJdb, the matching emphasized anti-spike CD8 responses while missing private and CD4 specificities.

This clonotype occurred a few times. Its antigen remains unidentified. The length of the CDR3 is 15 residues. V lost 1 base to trimming and J lost 6 bases; unmatched junction nucleotides: 3. The TCR library protocol attached unique molecular identifiers to the individual cDNA molecules. TCRdb processed the 5' RACE reads anew with MiXCR; each CDR3 protein has one entry. The profile covers roughly 80,000 distinct CDR3 sequences, with over 5% appearing a single time and roughly 8.4% taken by the ten largest. V is TRBV12-3 or TRBV12-4 and J is TRBJ1-5, with TRBD1 matching 10 bases. The clonotype comes from an adult who was a healthcare worker with PCR-confirmed SARS-CoV-2 infection or an uninfected control (not recorded which). Sequencing was done on a sample of whole blood. CDR3 sequence: CASSLGGQGIQPQHF. CDR3 DNA sequence: TGTGCCAGCAGTTTAGGGGGACAGGGGATTCAGCCCCAGCATTTT.